This T cell receptor beta chain emerged from a study of CD8 T cells in Susac syndrome. Study-level findings and limits: In its TCR sequencing and HLA analysis, the study acknowledged that the number of individuals was relatively small.

Sequencing of TCR beta was undertaken in CD8+ and CD4+ T cells derived from blood. This clonotype has a single count. Its antigen is undetermined. Germline V CDR1 and CDR2: MNHEY, SVGAGI. The CDR3 loop spans 15 amino acids. V dropped 2 bases and J dropped 4 bases, with 13 bases sitting between them. Random hexamers were used to reverse transcribe an amount of roughly 0.45 to 1 ug RNA. An immunoSEQ multiplex PCR generated amplified TCR beta CDR3 products spanning 54 Vbeta and 13 Jbeta. Using its own MiXCR run on the immunoSEQ multiplex PCR reads, TCRdb lists one record per CDR3 protein. The top ten hold 0.09% to 0.15% of the sample, which has roughly 400,000 distinct CDR3 sequences, 75% to 90% seen once.

Sequenced sample: CD8+ T cells from PBMCs. The chain couples TRBV6-5 to TRBJ2-3; unclear D gene. This receptor was identified in a human donor with multiple sclerosis. The CDR3 region has the DNA TGTGCCAGCAGTTACGCTCCGACAAGGGCAGATACGCAGTATTTT. Protein: CASSYAPTRADTQYF.